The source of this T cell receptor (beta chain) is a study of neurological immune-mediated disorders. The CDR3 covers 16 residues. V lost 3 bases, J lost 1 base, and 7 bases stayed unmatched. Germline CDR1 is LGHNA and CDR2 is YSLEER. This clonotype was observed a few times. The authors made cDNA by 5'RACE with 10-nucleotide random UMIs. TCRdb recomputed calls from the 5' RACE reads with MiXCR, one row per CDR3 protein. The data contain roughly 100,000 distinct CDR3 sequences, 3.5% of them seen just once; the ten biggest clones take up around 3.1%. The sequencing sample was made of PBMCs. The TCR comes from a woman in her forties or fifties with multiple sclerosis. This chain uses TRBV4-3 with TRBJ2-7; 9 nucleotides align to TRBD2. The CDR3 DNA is TGCGCCAGCAGCCAGGATAGTAGCGGGGGTTCCTACGAGCAGTACTTC. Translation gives CASSQDSSGGSYEQYF.